The 23 T cell receptor beta chains below were found in one sample sequenced in a study of T cells in Graves' hyperthyroidism and ophthalmopathy. Amplification of TCR beta CDR3 regions used RNA as the template. RT-PCR in the first round (using the HTBI primer set) targeted the TCR CDR3. TCRdb re-analysed the multiplex PCR reads in MiXCR, keeping a single row per CDR3 protein. The profile shows 500,000 to 800,000 distinct CDR3 sequences, approximately 14% of them singletons. The sequenced sample consisted of blood. The receptors originated from a woman in her forties or fifties with Graves' ophthalmopathy.

Comment on this clonotype: A read error may be the cause here, since a much bigger clone is one base away. This chain links TRBV20-1 with TRBJ1-2, with 7 bases that match TRBD1. Germline assignment: CDR1 DFQATT and CDR2 SNEGSKA (reference sequence). The CDR3 runs 14 residues. The CDR3 is CSTRDARGGYGYTF. CDR3 in DNA: TGCAGTACTAGAGATGCCAGGGGGGGCTATGGCTACACCTTC.

The rearrangement uses TRBV18 and TRBJ1-5; D uncertain. Trimming shortened V by 3 bases and J by 11 bases, and 11 bases separated the two germline ends. This CDR3 has 12 residues. In germline, CDR1 is KGHSH, CDR2 LQKENI. The CDR3 loop reads CASSPGPGSQHF. CDR3 nucleotide sequence: TGTGCCAGCTCACCGGGTCCCGGGTCCCAGCATTTT.

This clonotype came up many times. This sequence joins TRBV12-3 or TRBV12-4 and TRBJ1-6, with D possibly TRBD1 on 5 matching bases. CDR3 size: 20 residues. V lost 5 bases, J lost 0 bases, and 23 bases lay in between. The CDR3: CASSAYRTLSRSSYNSPLHF. Here the CDR3 DNA reads TGTGCCAGCAGTGCTTACAGGACTCTAAGCCGTAGCTCCTATAATTCACCCCTCCACTTT.

This clonotype showed up many times. The V and J genes are TRBV27 and TRBJ1-1; no clear D gene. Germline V gene sequence: CDR1 MNHEY, CDR2 SMNVEV (reference sequence). The CDR3 sequence is 12 residues long. V was cut by 6 bases and J by 7 bases, with 12 bases left in between. CDR3 bases: TGTGCCAGCAGGACCTTTGGGATTGAAGCTTTCTTT. It is translated as CASRTFGIEAFF.

In this sample, this clonotype turned up many times. The chain has TRBV20-1 and TRBJ2-7; maybe TRBD1 (6 bases). This CDR3 comprises 13 residues. V was clipped by 4 bases and J by 2 bases, with 12 bases between them. Per germline, CDR1 DFQATT and CDR2 SNEGSKA (reference sequence). Here the CDR3 DNA reads TGCAGTGCTATTGAGACAGGCCCCTACGAGCAGTACTTC. It codes for CSAIETGPYEQYF.

A note on this clonotype: The junction and the germline gene differ at one end; a read error may be behind it. The rearrangement joins TRBV18 to TRBJ2-1; 13 bases are a match to TRBD2. CDR3 length: 16 amino acids. The germline V gene encodes CDR1 KGHSH and CDR2 LQKENI. This CDR3 reads CANSPPGLAGYNEQFF. The CDR3 nucleotides are TGTGCCAACTCACCCCCGGGACTAGCGGGATACAATGAGCAGTTCTTC.

The chain has TRBV12-3 or TRBV12-4 and TRBJ2-3; 10 bases are shared with TRBD2. The CDR3 is 16 amino acids. V dropped 4 bases and J dropped 1; count of bases not matched to a gene: 5. The CDR3 nucleotides read TGTGCCAGCAGTTCGGGGGGGACTAGCGGCACAGATACGCAGTATTTT. Translating gives CASSSGGTSGTDTQYF.

This clonotype was picked up a small number of times. The chain couples TRBV24-1 to TRBJ1-6, with D unclear. Germline values: CDR1 KGHDR, CDR2 SFDVKD. The length of the CDR3 is 14 residues. The V end was cut by 9 bases, the J end by 10 bases, with 18 bases between. For the CDR3, the DNA is TGTGCCACCCTCTTCGCCTCAGTCGGATCACCCCTCCACTTT. This gives the protein CATLFASVGSPLHF.

This clonotype was detected a few times. This chain uses TRBV20-1 with TRBJ1-2; unclear D gene. The CDR3 has 13 amino acids. V was trimmed by 2 bases and J by 5 bases, leaving 12 bases between them. Germline CDR1 DFQATT, CDR2 SNEGSKA (reference sequence). The CDR3 region is CSARNPHLYGYTF. CDR3 DNA sequence: TGCAGTGCTAGAAATCCGCATCTGTATGGCTACACCTTC.

In its sample, this clonotype was seen a few times. This chain joins TRBV4-2 and TRBJ2-7; no definite D call. The length of the CDR3 is 14 residues. V shed 0 bases and J shed 3 bases, with 9 bases lying between them. Germline loops: CDR1 LGHNA, CDR2 YNFKEQ. The CDR3 nucleotides are TGTGCCAGCAGCCAAGATCTGGAAAACTACGAGCAGTACTTC. This gives the protein CASSQDLENYEQYF.

There are many counts of this clonotype. The chain recombines TRBV10-3 with TRBJ2-3; 13 positions agree with TRBD2. The CDR3 covers 15 residues. Germline V gene lookup returns CDR1 ENHRY and CDR2 SYGVKD. V trimming: 6 bases; J trimming: 4 bases; junction bases outside the gene matches: 4. The CDR3 loop reads CAIRGLAGAADTQYF. In DNA, the CDR3 is TGTGCCATCAGAGGACTAGCGGGAGCGGCAGATACGCAGTATTTT.

This clonotype was recorded many times. This chain links TRBV12-3 or TRBV12-4 with TRBJ2-3; D call uncertain. V lost 0 bases and J 8 bases, leaving 9 bases between the germline ends. The CDR3 consists of 13 residues. The CDR3 DNA follows: TGTGCCAGCAGTTTAGCGGACCAGAGTACGCAGTATTTT. The encoded protein is CASSLADQSTQYF.

This sequence joins TRBV3-1 and TRBJ2-1; D perhaps matches TRBD2 (6 bases). The CDR3 contains 16 residues. With 1 base removed from V and 2 bases from J, the gap between germline ends came to 12 bases. Per the germline V gene, CDR1 is LGHDT and CDR2 is YNNKEL (reference sequence). CDR3 sequence reads: CASSQGGIAAYNEQFF. In DNA form, the CDR3 reads TGTGCCAGCAGCCAAGGGGGTATAGCGGCCTACAATGAGCAGTTCTTC.

The J gene is TRBJ1-1, the V gene TRBV4-3, with D unresolved. Germline CDR1 and CDR2: LGHNA and YSLEER. The V and J ends lost 0 bases and 4 bases respectively, with 15 bases between them. The CDR3 runs 16 residues. The CDR3 spells CASSQDLVGLSTEAFF. CDR3 DNA: TGCGCCAGCAGCCAAGATCTCGTGGGATTATCCACTGAAGCTTTCTTT.

This clonotype was seen a handful of times. The V and J genes are TRBV2 and TRBJ2-7, with 11 bases matching TRBD1. V gave up 4 bases and J gave up 6 bases; unmatched junction bases: 11. There are 16 residues in the CDR3. The germline gives CDR1 SNHLY, CDR2 FYNNEI. CDR3 bases: TGTGCCAGCAGTGGGCCTGGACAGGGGGCGGTTCGCGAGCAGTACTTC. Translated: CASSGPGQGAVREQYF.

This clonotype was observed many times. One junction end disagrees with the germline gene, perhaps due to a read error. The rearrangement joins TRBV6-1 to TRBJ2-4; D is tentatively TRBD1 or TRBD2 (6 bases each). This CDR3 spans 18 amino acids. CDR1 and CDR2 from the germline V gene are MNHNS and SASEGT. Written as DNA, the CDR3 is TGTGCCAGCAGCGAAGGTGGGGGGCCCATTTTACGTAAAAACATTCAGTACTTC. As protein: CASSEGGGPILRKNIQYF.

This chain links TRBV19 with TRBJ2-6, with 12 positions matching TRBD2. The CDR3 runs 19 residues. V was clipped by 5 bases and J by 1 base; unmatched bases: 9. From germline, CDR1 is LNHDA and CDR2 SQIVND (reference sequence). CDR3 amino acids: CASSPLRLAGVSGANVLTF. CDR3 nucleotides: TGTGCCAGTAGTCCCCTAAGACTAGCGGGAGTATCTGGGGCCAACGTCCTGACTTTC.

This clonotype was seen repeatedly, ten times or more. This rearrangement joins TRBV30 to TRBJ1-2, with 9 bases matching TRBD1. The germline V gene has CDR1 GTSNPN and CDR2 SVGIG (reference sequence). The CDR3 is 15 residues long. With 1 base clipped from V and 0 bases from J, the junction kept 3 bases outside the gene matches. CDR3 sequence (DNA): TGTGCCTGGAGTGAGGGACAGGGAGCTAACTATGGCTACACCTTC. Translation gives CAWSEGQGANYGYTF.

The chain combines TRBV4-2 with TRBJ1-4, with TRBD1 identical over 7 bases. The V gene end was trimmed by 3 bases and the J gene end by 4 bases; junction bases not matched to a gene: 5. CDR1 is LGHNA and CDR2 is YNFKEQ in the germline V gene. CDR3 length: 15 residues. The CDR3, as DNA: TGTGCCAGCAGCCAGACAGGGCTGGGTAATGAAAAACTGTTTTTT. Encoded protein: CASSQTGLGNEKLFF.

This clonotype appeared many times. V is TRBV28 and J is TRBJ2-5; no firm D call. The germline V and J ends were trimmed by 4 bases and 2 bases, with 8 bases remaining between them. Germline V gene sequence: CDR1 MDHEN, CDR2 SYDVKM. This CDR3 region has 13 residues. This CDR3 reads CASSSNSQETQYF. The CDR3 coding sequence is TGTGCCAGCAGTTCAAACAGTCAAGAGACCCAGTACTTC. The complete variable domain, with remaining parts taken from reference TRBV28 and TRBJ2-5, reads DVKVTQSSRYLVKRTGEKVFLECVQDMDHENMFWYRQDPGLGLRLIYFSYDVKMKEKGDIPEGYSVSREKKERFSLILESASTNQTSMYLCASSSNSQETQYFGPGTRLLVL.

In this sample, this clonotype turned up many times. The CDR3 DNA sequence: TGCAGTGCTAGGCCCGGCAGTTTGAACACTGAAGCTTTCTTT. Its translation is CSARPGSLNTEAFF. J is TRBJ1-1 and V is TRBV20-1; D call uncertain. V lost 3 bases and J 0 bases, leaving 11 bases between the germline ends. The CDR3 is 14 residues long. Germline CDR1 and CDR2: DFQATT and SNEGSKA (reference sequence).

This clonotype was seen a few times. The chain joins TRBV29-1 to TRBJ2-7, with a tentative D call TRBD2 (5 bases). Germline values: CDR1 SQVTM, CDR2 ANQGSEA. There are 12 residues in the CDR3. V was cut by 7 bases and J by 5 bases, with 15 bases left in between. The CDR3 here is CSARSGYHEQYF. Written as DNA, the CDR3 is TGCAGCGCTCGATCGGGGTACCACGAGCAGTACTTC.

The V gene is TRBV7-9, the J gene TRBJ2-4; D possibly corresponds to TRBD2 (5 bases). This CDR3 contains 16 residues. The germline gives CDR1 SEHNR, CDR2 FQNEAQ (reference sequence). The V and J ends lost 0 bases and 2 bases respectively, with 11 bases between them. The DNA of the CDR3 is TGTGCCAGCAGCTTAGCGCGGTCGGGGTCCAAAAACATTCAGTACTTC. It yields the protein CASSLARSGSKNIQYF.